This TCR beta chain was identified in a study of early T cells in non-severe SARS-CoV-2 infection. From the 5' RACE reads, TCRdb called clonotypes with MiXCR, one entry per CDR3 protein. The sample contains tens of thousands of distinct CDR3 sequences, approximately 13% of which appear only once. This CDR3 has 12 residues. J was trimmed by 0 bases and V by 11 bases; bases with no gene match: 0. Germline V gene lookup returns CDR1 SNHLY and CDR2 FYNNEI. This clonotype was found many times. This sequence originates from an adult who was a healthcare worker with PCR-confirmed SARS-CoV-2 infection or an uninfected control (not recorded which). Sequencing used whole blood. The rearrangement joins TRBV2 to TRBJ2-4, with TRBD2 identical over 8 bases. In DNA form, the CDR3 reads TGTGCCGCGGGGGGAGCCAAAAACATTCAGTACTTC. As protein: CAAGGAKNIQYF.